One and the same sample provided the 2 T cell receptor beta chains below, sequenced in a study of T cells after yellow fever vaccination. In TCRdb, the 5' RACE reads were re-called with MiXCR into one record per CDR3 protein. The sample comprises around 310,000 distinct CDR3 sequences, 8.7% of which are singletons, and more than 15% rests with the top ten. The source material was PBMCs, sampled on the day of the first yellow fever vaccination. These receptor sequences come from a young man who received the YFV17D yellow fever vaccine.

This clonotype was counted a single time. V gene TRBV1 combines with J gene TRBJ2-6; TRBD2, the D gene given by the table, was not confirmed from the DNA. TRBV1 counts as a pseudogene. The CDR3 loop spans 16 amino acids. The CDR3 here is CTSSPPPISGANVLTF. CDR3 coding DNA: TGCACCAGCAGCCCACCTCCGATTTCTGGAGCCAACGTCCTGACTTTC.

The V gene is TRBV27, the J gene TRBJ2-1; D is ambiguous. Germline V gene sequence: CDR1 MNHEY, CDR2 SMNVEV (reference sequence). The CDR3 spans 16 residues. Deletions cut 2 bases from V and 7 bases from J, with 18 bases between. The CDR3: CASSLNPHNRRNEQFF. CDR3 DNA sequence: TGTGCCAGCAGTTTAAACCCCCATAACAGACGAAATGAGCAGTTCTTC.